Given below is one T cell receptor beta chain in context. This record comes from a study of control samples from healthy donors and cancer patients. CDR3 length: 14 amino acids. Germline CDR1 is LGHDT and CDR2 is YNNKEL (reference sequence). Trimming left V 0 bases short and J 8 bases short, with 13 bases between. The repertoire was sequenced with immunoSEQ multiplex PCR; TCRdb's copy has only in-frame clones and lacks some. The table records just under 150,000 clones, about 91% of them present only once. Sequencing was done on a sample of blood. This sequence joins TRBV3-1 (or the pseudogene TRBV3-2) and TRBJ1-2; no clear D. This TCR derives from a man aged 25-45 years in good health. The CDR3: CASSQDPKGGGYTF. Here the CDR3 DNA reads TGTGCCAGCAGCCAAGACCCCAAAGGAGGCGGCTACACCTTC.